The entry that follows covers one TCR beta chain sequence. This record comes from a study of blood T cell repertoires in COVID-19. This CDR3 is 14 amino acids long. Trimming shortened V by 4 bases and J by 2 bases, and 9 bases separated the two germline ends. Germline V gene sequence: CDR1 KGHSY, CDR2 FQNENV. Per the original data handling: Cell counts per sample came from amplifying reference gene primers. Sequencing used immunoSEQ multiplex PCR; TCRdb keeps in-frame clones, though not all of them. Clonal size and the V and J genes are those of that table, whereas D and trimming came from the DNA. The sample has 57,000 or so clones; around 80% are singletons.

The genes are TRBV16 and TRBJ1-5; tentatively, D is TRBD1 (6 bases). The origin of this receptor is a woman older than 75 with active or convalescent COVID-19. Sequencing was done on a sample of peripheral blood. The CDR3 region is CASSLNRGNQPQHF. CDR3 DNA sequence: TGTGCCAGCAGCCTTAACAGGGGCAATCAGCCCCAGCATTTT.